This T cell receptor beta chain is from a study of blood T cells in healthy people across ages. Remarks on this clonotype: The antigen remains unidentified.

The second PCR ran about 6 to 12 cycles with a sample-barcoded 5' primer and J-beta primers. TCRdb independently ran MiXCR on the 5' RACE reads; one entry per CDR3 protein. The profile shows some 1.5 million distinct CDR3 sequences, over 25% of them singletons. Study observations and caveats: Because donor CMV status was unknown, expanded clonotype changes were possibly confounded. Diversity of TCR beta per million T cells declined in a roughly linear way with age.

The sample was blood. This TCR was sampled from a woman aged 30 to 39 in good health.

CDR3 sequence reads: CASSPDRGGAFF. The CDR3 bases are TGTGCCAGCTCGCCGGACCGCGGAGGGGCTTTCTTT. V is TRBV18 and J is TRBJ1-1; D gene ambiguous. With 6 bases removed from V and 11 bases from J, the gap between germline ends came to 16 bases. Germline V gene data show CDR1 as KGHSH and CDR2 as LQKENI. The CDR3 totals 12 residues.